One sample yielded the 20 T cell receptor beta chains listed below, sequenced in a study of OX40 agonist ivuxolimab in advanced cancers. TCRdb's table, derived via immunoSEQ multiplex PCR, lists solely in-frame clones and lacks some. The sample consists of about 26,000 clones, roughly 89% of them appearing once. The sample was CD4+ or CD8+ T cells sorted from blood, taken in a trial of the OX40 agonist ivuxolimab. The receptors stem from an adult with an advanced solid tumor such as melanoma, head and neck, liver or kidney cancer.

CDR3 sequence reads: CASSVADNSYEQYF. Written as DNA, the CDR3 is TGTGCCAGCAGCGTTGCCGACAACTCCTACGAGCAGTACTTC. This chain joins TRBV9 and TRBJ2-7; D gene ambiguous. The CDR3 runs to 14 residues. Trimming removed 2 bases at V and 0 bases at J, with 9 bases between. Germline V lookup: CDR1 SGDLS, CDR2 YYNGEE.

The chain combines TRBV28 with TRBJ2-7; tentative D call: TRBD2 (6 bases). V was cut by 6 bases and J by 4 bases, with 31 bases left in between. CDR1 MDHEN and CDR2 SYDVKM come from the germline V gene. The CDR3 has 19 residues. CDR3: CASSPFPRAEGLGGYEQYF. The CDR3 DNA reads TGTGCCAGCAGCCCATTCCCTCGGGCGGAGGGCCTCGGGGGTTACGAGCAGTACTTC. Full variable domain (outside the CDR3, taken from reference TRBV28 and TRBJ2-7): DVKVTQSSRYLVKRTGEKVFLECVQDMDHENMFWYRQDPGLGLRLIYFSYDVKMKEKGDIPEGYSVSREKKERFSLILESASTNQTSMYLCASSPFPRAEGLGGYEQYFGPGTRLTVT.

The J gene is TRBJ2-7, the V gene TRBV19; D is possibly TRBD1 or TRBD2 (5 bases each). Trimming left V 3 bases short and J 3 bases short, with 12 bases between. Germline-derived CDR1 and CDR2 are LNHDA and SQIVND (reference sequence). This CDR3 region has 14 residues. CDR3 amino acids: CASSIGSGSYEQYF. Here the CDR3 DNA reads TGTGCCAGTAGTATCGGGTCAGGGAGCTACGAGCAGTACTTC.

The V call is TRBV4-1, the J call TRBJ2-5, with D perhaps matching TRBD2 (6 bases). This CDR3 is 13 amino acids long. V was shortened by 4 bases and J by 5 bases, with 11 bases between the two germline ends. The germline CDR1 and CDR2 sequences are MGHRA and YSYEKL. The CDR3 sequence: CASSRREWETQYF. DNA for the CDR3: TGCGCCAGCAGCCGACGGGAGTGGGAGACCCAGTACTTC.

Here the CDR3 reads CASSDSIQIYGYTF. The CDR3 nucleotides read TGTGCCAGCAGTGACTCGATTCAGATCTATGGCTACACCTTC. The J gene is TRBJ1-2, the V gene TRBV6-4; D uncertain. V lost 0 bases and J 4 bases, leaving 9 bases between the germline ends. Per the germline V gene, CDR1 is MRHNA and CDR2 is SNTAGT. This CDR3 region has 14 residues.

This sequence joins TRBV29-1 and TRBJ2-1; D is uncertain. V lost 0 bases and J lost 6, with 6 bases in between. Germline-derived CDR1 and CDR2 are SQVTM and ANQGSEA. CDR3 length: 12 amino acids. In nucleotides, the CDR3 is TGCAGCGTTGAAGATTGGGGCAATGAGCAGTTCTTC. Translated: CSVEDWGNEQFF.

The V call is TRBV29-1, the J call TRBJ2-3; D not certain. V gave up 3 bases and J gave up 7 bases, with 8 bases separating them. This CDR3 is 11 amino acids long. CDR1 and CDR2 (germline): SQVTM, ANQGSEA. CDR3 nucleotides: TGCAGCGTTGACTGGGCTAATACGCAGTATTTT. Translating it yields CSVDWANTQYF.

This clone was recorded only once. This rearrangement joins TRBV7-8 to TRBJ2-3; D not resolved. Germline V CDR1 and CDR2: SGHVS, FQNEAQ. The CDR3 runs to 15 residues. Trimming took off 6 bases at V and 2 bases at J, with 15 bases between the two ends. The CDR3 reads CASSRATLITDTQYF. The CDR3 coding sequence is TGTGCCAGCAGTAGGGCTACCCTTATCACAGATACGCAGTATTTT.

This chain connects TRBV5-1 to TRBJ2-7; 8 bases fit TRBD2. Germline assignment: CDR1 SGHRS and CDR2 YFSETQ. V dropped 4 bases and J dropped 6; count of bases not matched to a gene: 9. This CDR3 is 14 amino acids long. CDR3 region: CASSPGLAPVEQYF. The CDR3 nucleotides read TGCGCCAGCAGCCCCGGACTAGCCCCGGTCGAGCAGTACTTC.

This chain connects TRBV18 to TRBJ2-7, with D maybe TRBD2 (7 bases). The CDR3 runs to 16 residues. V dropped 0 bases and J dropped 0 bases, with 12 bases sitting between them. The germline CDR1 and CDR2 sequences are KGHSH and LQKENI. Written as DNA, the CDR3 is TGTGCCAGCTCACCACCGGGGGGGGCAAGCTCCTACGAGCAGTACTTC. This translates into CASSPPGGASSYEQYF.

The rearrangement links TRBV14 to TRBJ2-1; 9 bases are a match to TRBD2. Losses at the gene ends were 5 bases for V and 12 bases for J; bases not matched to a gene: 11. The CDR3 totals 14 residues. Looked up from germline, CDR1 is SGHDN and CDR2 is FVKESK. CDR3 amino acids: CASSGSLTSGRQFF. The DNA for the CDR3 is TGTGCCAGCAGCGGCTCGTTGACTAGCGGAAGGCAGTTCTTC.

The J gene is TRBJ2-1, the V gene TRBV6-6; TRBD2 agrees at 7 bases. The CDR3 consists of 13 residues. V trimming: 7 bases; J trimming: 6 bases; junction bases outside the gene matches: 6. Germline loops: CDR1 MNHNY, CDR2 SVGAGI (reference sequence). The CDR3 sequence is CASTWGGSNEQFF. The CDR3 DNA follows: TGTGCCAGCACCTGGGGGGGGTCCAATGAGCAGTTCTTC.

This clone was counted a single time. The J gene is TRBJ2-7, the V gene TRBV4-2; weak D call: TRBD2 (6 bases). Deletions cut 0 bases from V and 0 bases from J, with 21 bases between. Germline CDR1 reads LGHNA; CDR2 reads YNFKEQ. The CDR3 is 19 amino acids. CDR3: CASSQDLPRGGYSSYEQYF. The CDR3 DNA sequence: TGTGCCAGCAGCCAAGATCTCCCGCGGGGCGGGTATTCCTCCTACGAGCAGTACTTC.

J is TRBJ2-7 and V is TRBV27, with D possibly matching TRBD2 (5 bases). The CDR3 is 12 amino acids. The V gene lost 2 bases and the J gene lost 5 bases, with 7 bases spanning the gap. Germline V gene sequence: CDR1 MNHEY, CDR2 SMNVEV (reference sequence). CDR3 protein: CASSLDGNEQYF. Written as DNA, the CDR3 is TGTGCCAGCAGTTTAGACGGGAACGAGCAGTACTTC.

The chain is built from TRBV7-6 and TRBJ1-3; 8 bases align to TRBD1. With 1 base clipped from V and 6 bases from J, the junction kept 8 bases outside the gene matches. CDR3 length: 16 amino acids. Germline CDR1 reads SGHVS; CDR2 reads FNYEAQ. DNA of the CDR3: TGTGCCAGCAGCTTAGGGCGCGGACAGGGATTAAACACCATATATTTT. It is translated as CASSLGRGQGLNTIYF.

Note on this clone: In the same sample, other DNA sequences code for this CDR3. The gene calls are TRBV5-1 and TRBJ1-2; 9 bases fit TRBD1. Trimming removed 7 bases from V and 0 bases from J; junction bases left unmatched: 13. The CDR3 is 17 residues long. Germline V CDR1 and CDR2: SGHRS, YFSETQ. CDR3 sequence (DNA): TGCGCCAGCGCCGAGAGGGACAGGGAACTAACTAACTATGGCTACACCTTC. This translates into CASAERDRELTNYGYTF. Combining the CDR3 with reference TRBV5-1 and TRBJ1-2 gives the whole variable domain KAGVTQTPRYLIKTRGQQVTLSCSPISGHRSVSWYQQTPGQGLQFLFEYFSETQRNKGNFPGRFSGRQFSNSRSEMNVSTLELGDSALYLCASAERDRELTNYGYTFGSGTRLTVV.

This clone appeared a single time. This CDR3 reads CASSFQGRDEQYF. DNA for the CDR3: TGTGCCAGCAGCTTTCAGGGGCGGGACGAGCAGTACTTC. The chain uses TRBV5-4 and TRBJ2-7; D may be TRBD1 (6 bases). Germline V gene sequence: CDR1 SGHNT, CDR2 YYREEE (reference sequence). V shed 2 bases and J shed 5 bases, with 11 bases lying between them. The CDR3 covers 13 residues.

CDR3 sequence reads: CSVVGTRGSTNNEQFF. In DNA, the CDR3 is TGCAGCGTTGTTGGGACCAGGGGGAGTACCAACAATGAGCAGTTCTTC. The chain is built from TRBV29-1 and TRBJ2-1; 7 nucleotides line up with TRBD1. The V and J ends lost 4 bases and 5 bases, in that order; junction bases with no gene match: 14. The germline gives CDR1 SQVTM, CDR2 ANQGSEA. The CDR3 runs to 16 residues.

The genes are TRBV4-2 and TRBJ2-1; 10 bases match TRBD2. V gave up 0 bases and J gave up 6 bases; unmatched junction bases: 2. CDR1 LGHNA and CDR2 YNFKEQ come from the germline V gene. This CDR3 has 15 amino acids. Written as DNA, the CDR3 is TGTGCCAGCAGCCAAGAGAGGACTAGCGGCAATGAGCAGTTCTTC. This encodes CASSQERTSGNEQFF.

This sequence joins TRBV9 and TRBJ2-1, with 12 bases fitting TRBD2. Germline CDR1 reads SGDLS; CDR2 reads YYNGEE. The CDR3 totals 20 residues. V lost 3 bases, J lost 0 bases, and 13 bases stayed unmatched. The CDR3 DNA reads TGTGCCAGCAGCGACCCGACTAGCGGGGGCCGACGGAGCTCCTACAATGAGCAGTTCTTC. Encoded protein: CASSDPTSGGRRSSYNEQFF.